The clone carrying this T cell receptor (beta chain) has at least ten counts. As yet, its antigen is unknown. In TCRdb, the multiplex PCR reads were re-called with MiXCR into one record per CDR3 protein. The data hold approximately 130,000 distinct CDR3 sequences, with approximately 22% observed a single time. The data were obtained in a study of breast tumors, draining lymph nodes, adjacent tissues. Findings and caveats of the study: The lymph node origin of tumor T cells was framed as consistent with a hypothesis, not demonstrated.

The lymph nodes were axillary draining lymph nodes from breast cancer patients. CDR3 length: 14 amino acids. V gave up 2 bases and J gave up 8 bases, with 13 bases separating them. From germline, CDR1 is SGHTS and CDR2 YDEGEE. The TCR was taken from a female donor with breast cancer. Some clones in this sample may be carry-over from other donors' samples. The chain employs TRBV5-8 and TRBJ1-4; weak D call: TRBD1 (5 bases). Sequenced sample: axillary lymph node tissue. DNA for the CDR3: TGTGCCAGCAGCTTCGGGCAGGGAGAGGAAAAACTGTTTTTT. This translates into CASSFGQGEEKLFF.